Below, 18 T cell receptor beta chains from the same sample are listed, as sequenced in a study of blood T cell repertoires in COVID-19. Sequenced by immunoSEQ multiplex PCR; TCRdb stores in-frame clones only, minus some. The data contain under 200,000 clones, about 82% of them singletons. Sequenced input: peripheral blood. The source is a man between 65 and 80 years old with active or convalescent COVID-19.

The J gene is TRBJ2-1, the V gene TRBV6-6; TRBD2 aligns across 7 bases. CDR3 length: 13 amino acids. J was trimmed by 6 bases and V by 8 bases; bases with no gene match: 7. Germline CDR1 MNHNY, CDR2 SVGAGI (reference sequence). The CDR3 DNA reads as TGTGCCAGCGGACCGACTAGCAGCAATGAGCAGTTCTTC. Encoded protein: CASGPTSSNEQFF.

The J gene is TRBJ1-5, the V gene TRBV10-3; possibly TRBD1 for D (5 bases). The V gene's germline CDR1 is ENHRY and CDR2 SYGVKD. The CDR3 covers 14 residues. Trimming removed 8 bases at V and 0 bases at J, with 11 bases between. The CDR3 DNA sequence: TGTGCCATCGGGACTCCGGCTAGCAATCAGCCCCAGCATTTT. Its protein product is CAIGTPASNQPQHF.

V is TRBV6-5 and J is TRBJ1-4; D may be TRBD1 (5 bases). This CDR3 comprises 14 residues. Trimming cost V 8 bases and J 0 bases, with 10 bases left between them. The germline gives CDR1 MNHEY, CDR2 SVGAGI. Written as DNA, the CDR3 is TGTGCCAGCCAGGACACCTCAACTAATGAAAAACTGTTTTTT. Translated, it gives CASQDTSTNEKLFF.

V usage is TRBV2 and J usage is TRBJ1-2; 8 bases fit TRBD1. The CDR3 spans 13 residues. Germline trimming cut 4 bases from V and 6 bases from J; bases unmatched to any gene: 4. Germline lookup yields CDR1 SNHLY and CDR2 FYNNEI. The CDR3, as DNA: TGTGCCAGCAGTGGGACAGGGATAGATGGCTACACCTTC. It encodes CASSGTGIDGYTF.

The V and J genes are TRBV7-2 and TRBJ2-2, with 7 bases identical to TRBD2. Per the germline V gene, CDR1 is SGHTA and CDR2 is FQGNSA. The J segment lost 4 bases and the V segment lost 5 bases, leaving 19 bases of the junction unmatched. CDR3 length equals 19 residues. CDR3 sequence: CASSMTGLPLGIGTGELFF. CDR3 nucleotide sequence: TGTGCCAGCAGCATGACGGGACTACCCTTAGGAATTGGCACCGGGGAGCTGTTTTTT. The full variable domain, with the rest looked up from reference TRBV7-2 and TRBJ2-2, is GAGVSQSPSNKVTEKGKDVELRCDPISGHTALYWYRQSLGQGLEFLIYFQGNSAPDKSGLPSDRFSAERTGGSVSTLTIQRTQQEDSAVYLCASSMTGLPLGIGTGELFFGEGSRLTVL.

This chain connects TRBV7-9 to TRBJ2-6, with a possible D match to TRBD2 (5 bases). This CDR3 has 15 amino acids. Germline V CDR1 and CDR2: SEHNR, FQNEAQ (reference sequence). Trimming stripped 2 bases from V and 2 bases from J, with 7 bases between. DNA for the CDR3: TGTGCCAGCAGCTTACTCGGGGCTGGGGCCAACGTCCTGACTTTC. Translated: CASSLLGAGANVLTF. Together with reference TRBV7-9 and TRBJ2-6, the CDR3 gives the full variable domain: DTGVSQNPRHKITKRGQNVTFRCDPISEHNRLYWYRQTLGQGPEFLTYFQNEAQLEKSRLLSDRFSAERPKGSFSTLEIQRTEQGDSAMYLCASSLLGAGANVLTFGAGSRLTVL.

This clone appeared a few times. This rearrangement joins TRBV14 to TRBJ2-2; TRBD2 is a possible D gene (7 bases). Germline V gene data show CDR1 as SGHDN and CDR2 as FVKESK. The CDR3 is made up of 16 amino acids. Trimming took 0 bases from V and 4 from J, leaving 12 bases between them. CDR3 sequence: CASSQDTGRVTGELFF. In DNA form, the CDR3 reads TGTGCCAGCAGCCAAGATACAGGGAGGGTCACCGGGGAGCTGTTTTTT. Complete variable domain (other parts from reference TRBV14 and TRBJ2-2): EAGVTQFPSHSVIEKGQTVTLRCDPISGHDNLYWYRRVMGKEIKFLLHFVKESKQDESGMPNNRFLAERTGGTYSTLKVQPAELEDSGVYFCASSQDTGRVTGELFFGEGSRLTVL.

This clone was seen once. The genes are TRBV7-2 and TRBJ2-7; no clear D gene. Trimming stripped 0 bases from V and 6 bases from J, with 9 bases between. Looked up from germline, CDR1 is SGHTA and CDR2 is FQGNSA. The CDR3 loop spans 13 amino acids. CDR3 coding DNA: TGTGCCAGCAGCTTAGCAGGTCGCGGCGAGCAGTACTTC. It yields the protein CASSLAGRGEQYF. Based on the CDR3 plus reference TRBV7-2 and TRBJ2-7, the full variable domain is GAGVSQSPSNKVTEKGKDVELRCDPISGHTALYWYRQSLGQGLEFLIYFQGNSAPDKSGLPSDRFSAERTGGSVSTLTIQRTQQEDSAVYLCASSLAGRGEQYFGPGTRLTVT.

This clone was detected only a few times. The rearrangement uses TRBV7-8 and TRBJ2-1; possibly TRBD1 for D (6 bases). Trimming cost V 0 bases and J 10 bases, with 10 bases left between them. This CDR3 region has 13 residues. Per the germline V gene, CDR1 is SGHVS and CDR2 is FQNEAQ. As DNA, the CDR3 is TGTGCCAGCAGCTTAGCGCAGGGGCGGGAGCAGTTCTTC. Its translation: CASSLAQGREQFF.

The chain employs TRBV5-5 and TRBJ1-1; no clear D gene. The CDR3 loop spans 14 amino acids. V was clipped by 0 bases and J by 9 bases, with 15 bases between them. Germline values: CDR1 SGHKS, CDR2 YYEKEE (reference sequence). CDR3 sequence reads: CASSLVVPDGKAFF. CDR3 DNA: TGTGCCAGCAGCTTGGTAGTACCCGACGGGAAAGCTTTCTTT.

The chain combines TRBV14 with TRBJ1-3; D is perhaps TRBD1 (6 bases). CDR3 length: 13 amino acids. V was trimmed by 6 bases and J by 7 bases, leaving 13 bases between them. CDR1 is SGHDN and CDR2 is FVKESK in the germline V gene. CDR3 in DNA: TGTGCCAGCAGGCCCGTGGGGGCTAACACCATATATTTT. Its protein is CASRPVGANTIYF.

The rearrangement uses TRBV29-1 and TRBJ1-1, with TRBD1 matching 8 bases. CDR1 is SQVTM, CDR2 ANQGSEA, per germline. Trimming took 6 bases from V and 7 from J; bases not matched to a gene: 10. The CDR3 contains 13 residues. CDR3 in DNA: TGCAGCGTGGGGCCTGACAGGGGAGGTGAAGCTTTCTTT. The encoded protein is CSVGPDRGGEAFF.

The J gene is TRBJ1-1, the V gene TRBV5-5; D gene uncertain. CDR3 size: 15 residues. Trimming left V 0 bases short and J 5 bases short, with 14 bases between. The germline V gene encodes CDR1 SGHKS and CDR2 YYEKEE (reference sequence). The CDR3 region is CASSLASLGGTEAFF. In DNA, the CDR3 is TGTGCCAGCAGCTTGGCCTCTTTAGGCGGGACTGAAGCTTTCTTT.

The V gene is TRBV3-1 (or the pseudogene TRBV3-2), the J gene TRBJ1-2; 8 bases map to TRBD1. This CDR3 spans 15 amino acids. Germline trimming cut 1 base from V and 5 bases from J; bases unmatched to any gene: 6. CDR1 is LGHDT and CDR2 is YNNKEL in the germline V gene (reference sequence). CDR3 in amino acids: CASSQGTGGRYGYTF. The DNA for the CDR3 is TGTGCCAGCAGCCAAGGTACAGGGGGGCGGTATGGCTACACCTTC.

The CDR3 is CASSRDRAETQYF. The CDR3 DNA reads TGTGCCAGCAGCCGGGACAGGGCCGAGACCCAGTACTTC. The chain links TRBV7-2 to TRBJ2-5; 9 bases align to TRBD1. This CDR3 has 13 amino acids. CDR1 and CDR2 from the germline V gene are SGHTA and FQGNSA. The V and J ends lost 5 bases and 5 bases, in that order; junction bases with no gene match: 3. The whole variable domain, remainder taken from reference TRBV7-2 and TRBJ2-5, is GAGVSQSPSNKVTEKGKDVELRCDPISGHTALYWYRQSLGQGLEFLIYFQGNSAPDKSGLPSDRFSAERTGGSVSTLTIQRTQQEDSAVYLCASSRDRAETQYFGPGTRLLVL.

V and J are TRBV29-1 and TRBJ2-3, with a tentative D call TRBD2 (5 bases). The CDR3 runs to 14 residues. In germline, CDR1 is SQVTM, CDR2 ANQGSEA. The CDR3 spells CIPTGNSLTDTQYF. CDR3 coding DNA: TGCATCCCTACCGGGAACAGCCTCACAGATACGCAGTATTTT.

V gene TRBV6-1 combines with J gene TRBJ2-5; the D is unclear. With 0 bases removed from V and 7 bases from J, the gap between germline ends came to 9 bases. The CDR3 sequence is 13 residues long. Germline lookup yields CDR1 MNHNS and CDR2 SASEGT. DNA of the CDR3: TGTGCCAGCAGTGAAGCTCCCGAGCTGACCCAGTACTTC. This translates into CASSEAPELTQYF.

The V gene is TRBV9, the J gene TRBJ2-3, with a possible D match to TRBD1 (5 bases). Trimming removed 3 bases at V and 7 bases at J, with 12 bases between. CDR3 length: 13 residues. Germline CDR1 is SGDLS and CDR2 is YYNGEE. CDR3 region: CASSAGAGNTQYF. CDR3 nucleotides: TGTGCCAGCAGCGCTGGGGCAGGAAATACGCAGTATTTT.